The next 10 T cell receptor beta chains were all read from a single sample in a study of kidney transplant recipient with SARS-CoV-2 infection. TCRdb itself ran the reads through MiXCR, one entry per CDR3 protein. The top ten hold less than 8.5% of the sample, which has 200,000 to 250,000 distinct CDR3 sequences, 29% seen once. The sample here was a blood sample, taken at baseline and between days 110 and 120 from a kidney transplant recipient. These receptors were obtained from a young adult male patient who had COVID-19 and was a kidney transplant recipient. Certain T cells may be donor cells from the graft.

This clonotype turned up a few times. V gene TRBV10-1 combines with J gene TRBJ1-2; D not certain. Trimming cost V 2 bases and J 4 bases, with 20 bases left between them. Germline V gene data show CDR1 as WNHNN and CDR2 as SYGVQD (reference sequence). CDR3 length: 17 amino acids. Here the CDR3 DNA reads TGCGCCAGCAGTGAGCAACGAAGATCGCGAAAGACCTATGGCTACACCTTC. Its protein is CASSEQRRSRKTYGYTF.

Notes on this clonotype: Just one base apart from a much larger clone, this may be a read error. The genes are TRBV6-1 and TRBJ1-2, with unresolved D. CDR3 size: 17 residues. The V end was cut by 4 bases, the J end by 6 bases, with 24 bases between. Germline V gene sequence: CDR1 MNHNS, CDR2 SASEGT. The CDR3 is CASSGTAPYGKTHGYTF. CDR3 coding DNA: TGTGCCAGCAGTGGGACGGCGCCTTACGGAAAGACCCATGGCTACACCTTC.

To note about this clonotype: A much larger clone differs by one base, so this may be a read error. The chain has TRBV10-2 and TRBJ1-2; D unresolved. CDR1 is WSHSY and CDR2 is SAAADI in the germline V gene. The length of the CDR3 is 17 residues. V lost 4 bases and J 4 bases, leaving 22 bases between the germline ends. The CDR3 region is CASSAKATPRKTYGYTF. For the CDR3, the DNA is TGCGCCAGCAGTGCCAAAGCCACTCCTAGAAAGACCTATGGCTACACCTTC.

Regarding this clonotype: Since a much larger clone is just one base distant, this may be a read error. The CDR3 DNA reads TGTGCCAGCAGTTGGGCAGGGGAAGAGCAGTACTTC. Translated, it gives CASSWAGEEQYF. This chain connects TRBV6-1 to TRBJ2-7; D possibly corresponds to TRBD1 (6 bases). V shed 5 bases and J shed 7 bases, with 12 bases lying between them. This CDR3 region has 12 residues. Per the germline V gene, CDR1 is MNHNS and CDR2 is SASEGT.

As regards this clonotype: A much larger clone lies one base from this, so it may be a read error. This chain links TRBV12-3 or TRBV12-4 with TRBJ2-4; the D gene is possibly TRBD2 (5 bases). The J call may be wrong; the DNA end is better matched by TRBJ2-1. This CDR3 comprises 15 residues. Written as DNA, the CDR3 is TGTACCAGCAGTTTATGGGCCGGGGTTGGAAATGAGCAGTTCTTC. It yields the protein CTSSLWAGVGNEQFF.

This clonotype was counted ten times or more. The gene calls are TRBV6-5 and TRBJ1-2; a possible D gene is TRBD1 (5 bases). CDR3 length: 13 residues. V lost 8 bases, J lost 7 bases, and 17 bases lay in between. CDR1 MNHEY and CDR2 SVGAGI come from the germline V gene. The chain's CDR3 is CASRGAVQGGYTF. CDR3 nucleotide sequence: TGTGCCAGCCGGGGCGCGGTCCAGGGTGGCTACACCTTC.

With respect to this clonotype: A read error is possible here, since a much larger clone lies one base away. This CDR3 fails to terminate in the conserved phenylalanine or tryptophan, so it likely reflects a read error. The chain couples TRBV24-1 to TRBJ2-7, with D perhaps TRBD1 or TRBD2 (5 bases each). The DNA end favors TRBJ2-5, so the J call may be wrong. The CDR3 extends over 15 amino acids. CDR1 and CDR2 (germline): KGHDR, SFDVKD. The CDR3 is CATSDTGLVQGTQYL. CDR3 DNA sequence: TGTGCCACCAGTGATACCGGACTGGTCCAGGGGACCCAGTACCTC.

This clonotype was seen repeatedly, ten times or more. This CDR3 reads CSANPALFRKTYGYTF. The CDR3 DNA is TGCAGTGCTAATCCAGCGCTGTTTCGAAAGACCTATGGCTACACCTTC. V usage is TRBV20-1 and J usage is TRBJ1-2, with D unresolved. Trimming left V 4 bases short and J 4 bases short, with 22 bases between. The CDR3 sequence is 16 residues long. Germline CDR1 DFQATT, CDR2 SNEGSKA (reference sequence).

In its sample, this clonotype was seen many times. The rearrangement joins TRBV5-1 to TRBJ1-6; 8 nucleotides agree with TRBD1. V was pared by 3 bases and J by 10 bases, with 9 bases of the junction left unmatched. CDR1 and CDR2 (germline): SGHRS, YFSETQ. The CDR3 contains 15 residues. CDR3 in DNA: TGCGCCAGCAGCTCTACGACAGGGGAAAGCTCACCCCTCCACTTT. This encodes CASSSTTGESSPLHF.

This clonotype was seen repeatedly, ten times or more. V and J are TRBV18 and TRBJ1-2, with D hard to call. This CDR3 is built from 13 residues. Per germline, CDR1 KGHSH and CDR2 LQKENI. Trimming shortened V by 3 bases and J by 4 bases, and 9 bases separated the two germline ends. CDR3: CASSPLGSYGYTF. For the CDR3, the DNA is TGTGCCAGCTCACCCTTAGGGAGCTATGGCTACACCTTC.